This T cell receptor beta chain was observed in a study of shared clonotypes between healthy human individuals (dated by TCRdb to the early 2020s). Regarding the study in general: The cohort comprised two women and a few men aged 18 to 49 years. For each donor, CD4 naive and CD4 memory were each run on three plates, CD8 naive on two plates, and CD8 memory on one plate. To estimate repertoire size and how much clonotypes are shared between individuals, the study performed deep sequencing of blood TCR repertoires from five healthy adults. To increase sequencing depth and limit assay-specific biases, TCR repertoire library preparation and sequencing were carried out by different laboratories using diverse techniques. Leukapheresis yielded between about 0.9 and 9.5 billion PBMCs per donor.

General study outcomes and caveats: Pairwise subsampling indicated that sequencing depth was expected to affect the degree of clonotype sharing among donors. The small number of donors limited the genetic and exposure-history diversity represented. Approximately 5% of naive CD4, more than 3% of naive CD8, approximately 2.2% of memory CD4, and approximately 0.39% of memory CD8 clonotypes were shared across several donors. Even with the large sequencing depth, rarefaction of the sorted-subset datasets indicated that sequencing was incomplete. Sampling was restricted to blood, and TCR repertoires in tissues likely differ from the TCR repertoires found in blood. Estimated clonotype richness was generally larger for naive than for memory subsets. Compared with non-shared clonotypes, clonotypes shared by all four sorted-subset donors had higher generation probabilities.

A word on this clone: The target of this receptor is not known. No base-level quality is on record; no much larger clone is a single base apart.

The donors were healthy, HIV-negative adults with no recently reported acute infections or vaccinations. All donors were Caucasian adults living in Nashville, Tennessee, USA. CD4+ T cells were enriched by magnetic negative selection; naive cells were then positively selected on CD45RA, and the negative fraction formed the memory subset. Blood was obtained by leukapheresis, after which PBMCs were separated by Ficoll-Histopaque density gradient centrifugation and cryopreserved in liquid nitrogen vapor phase. Analytical flow cytometry was used to check the purity and quantity of every magnetically sorted T cell population. Genomic DNA was isolated from every sorted fraction and measured by UV absorbance on a Nanodrop 2000c. There are 13 amino acids in the CDR3, from cysteine to phenylalanine inclusive. Only the CDR3 portion is preserved as DNA: 39 bases, with reading frame beginning at the first base. Deletion took 7 bases off V and 4 bases off J, with a span of 14 bases between the germline ends. CDR1 and CDR2, looked up from the germline V gene, are SGHDT and YYEEEE.

TCR CDR3 regions were amplified from genomic DNA by multiplex PCR using the deep immunoSEQ assay. For each cell subset, the extracted genomic DNA was distributed evenly across all wells of several immunoSEQ 96-well plates, and each plate served as one replicate. Each replicate PCR for sorted subsets received approximately 220 ng genomic DNA, equal to tens of thousands of T cell genomes. Purified libraries were quantified with a Qubit 3.0 fluorometer, sized on a Bioanalyzer 2100, and re-quantified with the KAPA Library Quantification kit. Each immunoSEQ 96-well plate was sequenced on its own single-read 150-cycle Illumina NextSeq 550 flow cell. Per the source publication's procedure: Because only junctional sequences without quality scores were contained in the immunoSEQ output, filtering matching that applied to full-length reads could not be performed. To assign V/J genes and CDR3, sequences were annotated using PyIR, a Python wrapper for IgBLAST v1.9, with IMGT germline references. Any read was removed if the V/J assignment was weak (E-value above 1e-6), the CDR3 was missing, or the read contained stop codons, out-of-frame junctions, or ambiguous translated residues. A V3J clonotype was defined by an identical inferred V gene, J gene, and CDR3 amino acid sequence. Percentage overlap between repertoires was calculated by dividing the number of shared unique clonotypes by the size of the smaller repertoire. Three approaches were used to assess repertoire richness: RTK rarefaction, the Chao1 estimator, and Recon v2.1 estimates of unobserved clonotypes. OLGA was used to compute generation probabilities for all TCRbeta clonotypes that the gDNA method yielded from four donors. Entries here come from immuneACCESS through TCRdb and include only in-frame sequences with V and J called. Some clones fail to appear in such tables; in the studies checked, an unresolved V gene covers under half of the shortfall, and the cause of the remainder is unknown. The D gene and trimming were derived from the DNA, and the V and J assignments and clone size from that table. Here the sample has almost 750,000 clones; roughly two thirds occur a single time. Of the sample, roughly 1.8% is held by the ten largest clones.

The clonotype comes from a woman under 40 in good health. The rearrangement combines TRBV5-6 with TRBJ1-2, with no confidently assigned D gene. The material sequenced was memory CD4+ T cells sorted from blood. Taken with the paper, the label for cell subset or site translates to: CD45RA-negative fraction. Here the CDR3 is given as CASVHSSIYGYTF. The nucleotides are TGTGCCAGCGTCCACTCTTCCATCTATGGCTACACCTTC.